The clone carrying this TCR beta chain was seen many times. The data originate from a study of patients and donors after allogeneic stem cell transplantation. Looked up from germline, CDR1 is LNHDA and CDR2 is SQIVND (reference sequence). The V end lost 1 base, the J end lost 11 bases, and 11 bases lay between the germline ends. The CDR3 has 12 amino acids. Each CDR3 protein is one row after TCRdb ran MiXCR on the RT-PCR reads. The sample records 70,000 to 95,000 distinct CDR3 sequences, around 5% being singletons. This clonotype was obtained from a human donor who was either an allogeneic HSCT recipient or a stem cell or donor lymphocyte infusion donor (not recorded which). It is not recorded whose cells these are; they may come from a transplant donor. The sequenced sample consisted of blood, either unsorted or a sorted T cell fraction (not recorded which). The V call is TRBV19, the J call TRBJ1-1; D gene ambiguous. The CDR3 sequence is CASSIGGGPAFF. In nucleotides, the CDR3 is TGTGCCAGTAGTATAGGAGGAGGGCCGGCTTTCTTT.